This TCR beta chain was documented in a study of cytomegalovirus exposure and HLA in healthy donors. Broader study findings: Most TCR sequences were uncommon, yet certain public TCRs appeared in many donors.

Germline assignment: CDR1 SSHAT and CDR2 FNYEAQ (reference sequence). CDR3 size: 19 residues. Trimming stripped 4 bases from V and 1 base from J, with 24 bases between. With regard to this clone: Antigen specificity is unknown.

The assay was immunoSEQ multiplex PCR, and TCRdb's table has in-frame clones only and misses some. Of some 130,000 clones detected, 85% to 90% appear once; the ten largest clones hold about 1.5%. The specimen sequenced was PBMCs. The rearrangement links TRBV7-7 to TRBJ2-3; tentative D call: TRBD2 (5 bases). This TCR was recovered from a man aged 30-40 years in good health and CMV-seronegative. CDR3 DNA: TGTGCCAGCAGCTCACTAAAAACGGGGTTGCGGGCTGGCACAGATACGCAGTATTTT. Its protein is CASSSLKTGLRAGTDTQYF.